What follows is one TCR beta chain and its context. Which antigen it targets is not known. The sample holds no much larger clone one base away, and base qualities are not on file. The CDR3 regions of human TCRbeta chains were analyzed by immunosequencing. As for how the authors treated the data: Repertoire TCRs were matched against a reference library of SARS-CoV-2-specific TCRs generated with the MIRA antigen-specificity platform. Breadth meant the fraction of unique TCRs that were SARS-CoV-2-associated, whereas depth meant the fraction of total T cells that were SARS-CoV-2-associated. Each spike-specific TCR was assigned to its reactive spike region and to a CD4 or CD8 class using the MIRA data. Log10-transformed breadth and depth values were compared by one-way ANOVA with Sidak's multiple comparisons tests. Drawn from immuneACCESS, this table holds only the in-frame rearrangements with V and J called that TCRdb kept. Clones are partly lost; checked studies trace under half to an unresolved V gene and leave the rest unexplained. V and J calls and clone size follow that table, whereas D and trimming were derived from the DNA. In this sample the table shows more than 90,000 clones, about 88% of which occur a single time. The top ten clones comprise about 16% of the sample.

This sample was included in a study of T cell responses to AZD1222 COVID-19 vaccine (dated by TCRdb to about 2021). In terms of the full investigation: TCR sequencing was performed for 230 to 250 trial participants, of whom approximately 200 were given two doses of AZD1222 and 26 were given two doses of MenACWY control vaccine. Trial participants were enrolled by age into subgroups of 18-55, 56-69 and 70-plus years, and 148, 28 and 57 TCR-sequenced participants, respectively, were included in these subgroups. On the study overall, not on this receptor specifically: Vaccine-associated CD4 TCRs spanned the whole spike protein, with dominant responses in regions 160-218 and 743-854. In the small 56-69-year group, the increase in depth fell short of significance, most likely because of low power. Because no samples from the day 14 peak response were available, repertoires could be characterized only after the peak T cell response. Participants were mostly white British and included more females than males, and it was suggested by the authors that clonal diversity may have been underestimated. Conclusions about previously exposed vaccinees are limited because only a handful of AZD1222 recipients were SARS-CoV-2 seropositive at baseline. After two AZD1222 doses, both the breadth and the depth of spike-specific TCRs were significantly higher than at day 0 and than in MenACWY recipients. Epitopes outside the regions mutated in the B.1.351 and B.1.1.7 variants were reportedly recognized by nearly half of the unique spike-specific TCRs.

The time point label of this sample denotes: about 28 days (+/-7) after the second vaccine dose. AZD1222 recipients with second doses at about 4 weeks or about 12 weeks were pooled, because spike-specific TCR depth and breadth did not differ between schedules. Vaccinee samples were obtained from the UK trials COV001 and COV002, which included a single-blind randomized controlled phase 2/3 trial of AZD1222 (ChAdOx1 nCoV-19) in healthy adults. Trial participant PBMC samples were collected at day 0 and day 28 after the second dose for TCRbeta chain sequencing. As encoded in the germline V gene (reference sequence), CDR1 is LNHDA while CDR2 is SQIVND. Between the V and J ends, shortened by 3 bases and 3 bases respectively, the junction contains 9 bases. The CDR3 contains 13 residues, cysteine and phenylalanine counted. Only CDR3 DNA is held: 39 bases, read in frame from base 1.

The sequence derives from an adult who received the AZD1222 COVID-19 vaccine. Sequenced here: peripheral blood, sampled 28 days after the second AZD1222 dose. The chain employs TRBV19 and TRBJ2-7; the D gene is not confidently resolved. Read as DNA, the sequence is TGTGCCAGTAGTATTCAAACTAACTACGAGCAGTACTTC. Translated, this is CASSIQTNYEQYF.